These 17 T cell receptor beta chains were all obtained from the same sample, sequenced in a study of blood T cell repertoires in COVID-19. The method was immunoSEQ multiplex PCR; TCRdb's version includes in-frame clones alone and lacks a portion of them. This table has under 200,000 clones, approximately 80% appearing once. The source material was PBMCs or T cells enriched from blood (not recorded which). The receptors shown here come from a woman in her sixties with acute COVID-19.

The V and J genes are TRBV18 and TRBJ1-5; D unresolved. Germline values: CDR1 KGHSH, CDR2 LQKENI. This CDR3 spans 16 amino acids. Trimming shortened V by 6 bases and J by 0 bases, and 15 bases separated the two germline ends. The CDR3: CASSPTGRYSNQPQHF. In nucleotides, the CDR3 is TGTGCCAGCTCTCCTACCGGGAGGTATAGCAATCAGCCCCAGCATTTT. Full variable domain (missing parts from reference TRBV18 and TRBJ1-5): NAGVMQNPRHLVRRRGQEARLRCSPMKGHSHVYWYRQLPEEGLKFMVYLQKENIIDESGMPKERFSAEFPKEGPSILRIQQVVRGDSAAYFCASSPTGRYSNQPQHFGDGTRLSIL.

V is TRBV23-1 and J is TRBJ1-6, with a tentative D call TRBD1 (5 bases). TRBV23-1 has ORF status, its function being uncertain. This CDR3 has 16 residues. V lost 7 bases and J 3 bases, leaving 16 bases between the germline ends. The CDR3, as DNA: TGCGCCAGCACCACCAAGACAGCTTACTATAATTCACCCCTCCACTTT. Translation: CASTTKTAYYNSPLHF.

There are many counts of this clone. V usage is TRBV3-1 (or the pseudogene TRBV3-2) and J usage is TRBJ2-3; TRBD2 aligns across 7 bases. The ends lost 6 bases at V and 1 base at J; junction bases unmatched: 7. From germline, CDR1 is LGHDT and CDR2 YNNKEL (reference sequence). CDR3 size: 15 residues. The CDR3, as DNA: TGTGCCAGCAGTACCCTGGCGGGGGGCACAGATACGCAGTATTTT. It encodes CASSTLAGGTDTQYF.

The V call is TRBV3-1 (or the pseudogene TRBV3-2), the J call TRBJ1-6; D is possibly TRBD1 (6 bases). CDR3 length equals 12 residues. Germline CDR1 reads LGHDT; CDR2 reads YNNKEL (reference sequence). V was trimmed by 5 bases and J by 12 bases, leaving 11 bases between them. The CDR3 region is CASSGGGGPLHF. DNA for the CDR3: TGTGCCAGCAGCGGGGGAGGGGGACCCCTCCACTTT.

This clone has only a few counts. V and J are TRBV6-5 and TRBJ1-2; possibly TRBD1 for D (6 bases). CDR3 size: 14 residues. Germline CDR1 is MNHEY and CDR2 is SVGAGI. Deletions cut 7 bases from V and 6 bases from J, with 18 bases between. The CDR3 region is CASTPGGGADGYTF. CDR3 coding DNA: TGTGCCAGCACCCCGGGAGGGGGTGCGGATGGCTACACCTTC.

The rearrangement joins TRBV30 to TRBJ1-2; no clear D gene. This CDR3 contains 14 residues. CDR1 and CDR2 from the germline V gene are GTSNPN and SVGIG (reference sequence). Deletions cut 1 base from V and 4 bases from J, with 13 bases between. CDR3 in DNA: TGTGCCTGGAGTGAGGGCAACCGGGGCTATGGCTACACCTTC. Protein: CAWSEGNRGYGYTF.

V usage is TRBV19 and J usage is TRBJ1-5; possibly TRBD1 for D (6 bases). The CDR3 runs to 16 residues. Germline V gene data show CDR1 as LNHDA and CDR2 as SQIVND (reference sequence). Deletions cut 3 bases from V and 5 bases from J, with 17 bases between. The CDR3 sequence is CASSMLQGGWDQPQHF. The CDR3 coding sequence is TGTGCCAGTAGTATGTTACAGGGTGGATGGGATCAGCCCCAGCATTTT. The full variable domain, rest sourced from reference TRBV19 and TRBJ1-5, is DGGITQSPKYLFRKEGQNVTLSCEQNLNHDAMYWYRQDPGQGLRLIYYSQIVNDFQKGDIAEGYSVSREKKESFPLTVTSAQKNPTAFYLCASSMLQGGWDQPQHFGDGTRLSIL.

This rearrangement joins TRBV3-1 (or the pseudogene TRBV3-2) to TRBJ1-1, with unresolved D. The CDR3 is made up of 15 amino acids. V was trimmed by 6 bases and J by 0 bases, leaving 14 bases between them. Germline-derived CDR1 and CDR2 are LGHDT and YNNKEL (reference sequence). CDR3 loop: CASRPWRQMNTEAFF. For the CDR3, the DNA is TGTGCCAGCAGACCATGGAGGCAAATGAACACTGAAGCTTTCTTT.

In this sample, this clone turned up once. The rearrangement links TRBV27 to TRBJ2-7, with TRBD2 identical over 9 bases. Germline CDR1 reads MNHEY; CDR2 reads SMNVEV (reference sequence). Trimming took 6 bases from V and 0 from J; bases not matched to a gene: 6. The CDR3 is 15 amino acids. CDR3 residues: CASSALAGSSYEQYF. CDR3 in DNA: TGTGCCAGCAGCGCCCTAGCGGGGTCCTCCTACGAGCAGTACTTC.

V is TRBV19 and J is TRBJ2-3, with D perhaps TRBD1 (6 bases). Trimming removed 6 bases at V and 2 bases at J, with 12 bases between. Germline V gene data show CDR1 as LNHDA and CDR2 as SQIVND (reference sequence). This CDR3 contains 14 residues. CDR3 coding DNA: TGTGCCAGTAGAAATGGACAGCTCACAGATACGCAGTATTTT. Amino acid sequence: CASRNGQLTDTQYF.

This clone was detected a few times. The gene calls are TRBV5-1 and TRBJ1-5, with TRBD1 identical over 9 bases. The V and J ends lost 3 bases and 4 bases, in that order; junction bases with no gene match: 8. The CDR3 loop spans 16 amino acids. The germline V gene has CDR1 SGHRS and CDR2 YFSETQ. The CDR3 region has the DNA TGCGCCAGCAGCTCATACCCCGGGACAGGGAATCAGCCCCAGCATTTT. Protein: CASSSYPGTGNQPQHF.

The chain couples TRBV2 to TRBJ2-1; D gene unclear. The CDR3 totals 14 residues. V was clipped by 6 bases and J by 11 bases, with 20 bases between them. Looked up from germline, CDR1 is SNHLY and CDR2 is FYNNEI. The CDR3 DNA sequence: TGTGCCAGCAGGCGGCTTTTGGGTCAAAGGCAGCAGTTCTTC. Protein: CASRRLLGQRQQFF.

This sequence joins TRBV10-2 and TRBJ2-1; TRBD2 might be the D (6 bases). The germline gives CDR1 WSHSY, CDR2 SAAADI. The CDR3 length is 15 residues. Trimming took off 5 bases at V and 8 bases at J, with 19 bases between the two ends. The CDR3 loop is CASSTRGLGSDEQFF. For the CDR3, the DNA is TGCGCCAGCAGTACCCGGGGGTTGGGGTCGGATGAGCAGTTCTTC.

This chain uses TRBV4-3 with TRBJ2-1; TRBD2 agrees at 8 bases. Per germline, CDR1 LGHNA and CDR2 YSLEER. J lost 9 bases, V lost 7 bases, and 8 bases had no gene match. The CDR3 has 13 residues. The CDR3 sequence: CASNKAGAGEQFF. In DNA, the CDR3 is TGCGCCAGCAACAAAGCGGGGGCGGGTGAGCAGTTCTTC.

Here the CDR3 DNA reads TGTGCCAGCAGTCAACTACAGGGGAACATTCAGTACTTC. It is translated as CASSQLQGNIQYF. V usage is TRBV5-6 and J usage is TRBJ2-4; 7 nucleotides align to TRBD1. CDR1 and CDR2 from the germline V gene are SGHDT and YYEEEE. CDR3 length equals 13 residues. The V gene end was trimmed by 5 bases and the J gene end by 7 bases; junction bases not matched to a gene: 6. Based on the CDR3 plus reference TRBV5-6 and TRBJ2-4, the full variable domain is DAGVTQSPTHLIKTRGQQVTLRCSPKSGHDTVSWYQQALGQGPQFIFQYYEEEERQRGNFPDRFSGHQFPNYSSELNVNALLLGDSALYLCASSQLQGNIQYFGAGTRLSVL.

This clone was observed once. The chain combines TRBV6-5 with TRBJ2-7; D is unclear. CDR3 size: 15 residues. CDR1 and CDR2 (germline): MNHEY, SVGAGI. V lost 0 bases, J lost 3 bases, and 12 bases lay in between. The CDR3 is CASSYSYRLNYEQYF. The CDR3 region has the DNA TGTGCCAGCAGTTACTCGTATAGACTCAACTACGAGCAGTACTTC.

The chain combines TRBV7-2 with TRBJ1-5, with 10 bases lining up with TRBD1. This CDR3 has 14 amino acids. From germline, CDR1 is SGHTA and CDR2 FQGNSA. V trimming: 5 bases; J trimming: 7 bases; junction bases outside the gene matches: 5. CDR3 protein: CASSRDRGVQPQHF. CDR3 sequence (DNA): TGTGCCAGCAGCCGGGACAGGGGCGTCCAGCCCCAGCATTTT.